These T cell receptor beta chains were read from a single sample in a study of blood T cell repertoires in COVID-19. Libraries were prepared by immunoSEQ multiplex PCR; TCRdb keeps only in-frame clonotypes and omits some of them. The sample contains roughly 150,000 clones, around 89% of which appear only once. The sample taken for sequencing was peripheral blood. These receptors were collected from a man aged 55 to 70 with active or convalescent COVID-19. CDR3s leave out the opening cysteine and the closing phenylalanine or tryptophan.

CDR3 protein: ASSPEPGTASYEQY
V gene: TRBV5-1
J gene: TRBJ2-7

CDR3 protein: ASSLTLAGNEQF
V gene: TRBV7-3
J gene: TRBJ2-1

CDR3 protein: ASSPTGAESNYGYT
V gene: TRBV28
J gene: TRBJ1-2

CDR3 protein: ASSHSGQINEKLF
V gene: TRBV9
J gene: TRBJ1-4

CDR3 protein: ASSYSRGSTEAF
V gene: TRBV6-2/TRBV6-3
J gene: TRBJ1-1

CDR3 protein: ASSNIGENQPQH
V gene: TRBV21-1
J gene: TRBJ1-5

CDR3 protein: ASSVEVRVDTGELF
V gene: TRBV9
J gene: TRBJ2-2

CDR3 protein: AISDTVDGYT
V gene: TRBV10-3
J gene: TRBJ1-2

CDR3 protein: ASSRNPGGHSEKLF
V gene: TRBV7-9
J gene: TRBJ1-4

CDR3 protein: ASSYTDRGGYGYT
V gene: TRBV6-5
J gene: TRBJ1-2

CDR3 protein: ASSLGSGRVIEQF
V gene: TRBV7-9
J gene: TRBJ2-1

CDR3 protein: ASSQDPGTSGEQY
V gene: TRBV4-2
J gene: TRBJ2-7